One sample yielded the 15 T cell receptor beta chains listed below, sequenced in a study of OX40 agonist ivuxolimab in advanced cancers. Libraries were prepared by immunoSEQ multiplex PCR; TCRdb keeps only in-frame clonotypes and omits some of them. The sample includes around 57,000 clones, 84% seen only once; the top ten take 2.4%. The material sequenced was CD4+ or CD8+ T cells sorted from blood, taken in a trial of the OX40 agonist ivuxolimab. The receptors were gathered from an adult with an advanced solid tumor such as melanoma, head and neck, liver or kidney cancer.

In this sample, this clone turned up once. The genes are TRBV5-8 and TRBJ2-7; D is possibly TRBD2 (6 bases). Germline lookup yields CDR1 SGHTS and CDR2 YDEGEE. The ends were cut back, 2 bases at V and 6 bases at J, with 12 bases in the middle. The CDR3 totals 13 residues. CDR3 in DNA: TGTGCCAGCAGCTTTGTGAGGGGAGGCGAGCAGTACTTC. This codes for CASSFVRGGEQYF.

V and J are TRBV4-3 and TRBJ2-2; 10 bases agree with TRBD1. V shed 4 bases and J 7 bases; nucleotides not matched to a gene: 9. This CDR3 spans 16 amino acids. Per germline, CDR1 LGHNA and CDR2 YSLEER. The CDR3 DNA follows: TGCGCCAGCAGCCCGGGTTGGGGACAGGGGTACGGGGAGCTGTTTTTT. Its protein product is CASSPGWGQGYGELFF.

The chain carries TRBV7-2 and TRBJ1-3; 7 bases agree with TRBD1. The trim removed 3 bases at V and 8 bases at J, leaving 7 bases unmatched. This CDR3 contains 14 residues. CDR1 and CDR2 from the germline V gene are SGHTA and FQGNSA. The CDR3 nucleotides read TGTGCCAGCAGCTTTACAGGGGCGGGACACACCATATATTTT. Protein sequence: CASSFTGAGHTIYF. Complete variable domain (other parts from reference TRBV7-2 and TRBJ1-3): GAGVSQSPSNKVTEKGKDVELRCDPISGHTALYWYRQSLGQGLEFLIYFQGNSAPDKSGLPSDRFSAERTGGSVSTLTIQRTQQEDSAVYLCASSFTGAGHTIYFGEGSWLTVV.

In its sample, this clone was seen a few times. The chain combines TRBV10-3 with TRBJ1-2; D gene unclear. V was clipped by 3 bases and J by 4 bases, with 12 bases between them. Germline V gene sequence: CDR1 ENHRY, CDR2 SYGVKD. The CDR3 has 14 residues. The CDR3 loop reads CAISELQPSYGYTF. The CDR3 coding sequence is TGTGCCATCAGTGAACTCCAGCCGTCCTATGGCTACACCTTC.

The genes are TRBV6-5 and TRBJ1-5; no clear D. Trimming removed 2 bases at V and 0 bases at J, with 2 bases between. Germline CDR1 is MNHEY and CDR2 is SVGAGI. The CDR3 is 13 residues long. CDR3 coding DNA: TGTGCCAGCAGTTACACTAGCAATCAGCCCCAGCATTTT. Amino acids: CASSYTSNQPQHF.

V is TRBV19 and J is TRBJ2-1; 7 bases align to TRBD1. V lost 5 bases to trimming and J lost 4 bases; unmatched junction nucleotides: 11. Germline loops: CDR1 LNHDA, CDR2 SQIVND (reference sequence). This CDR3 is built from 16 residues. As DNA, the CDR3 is TGTGCCAGTAGTCGCTCGATTGGACAGGTTTACAATGAGCAGTTCTTC. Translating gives CASSRSIGQVYNEQFF.

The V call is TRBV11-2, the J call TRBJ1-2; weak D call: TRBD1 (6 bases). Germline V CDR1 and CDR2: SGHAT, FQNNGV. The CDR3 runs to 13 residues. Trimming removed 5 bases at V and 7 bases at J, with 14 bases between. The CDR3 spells CASSPIRGGGYTF. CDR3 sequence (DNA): TGTGCCAGCAGCCCAATTAGGGGGGGTGGCTACACCTTC.

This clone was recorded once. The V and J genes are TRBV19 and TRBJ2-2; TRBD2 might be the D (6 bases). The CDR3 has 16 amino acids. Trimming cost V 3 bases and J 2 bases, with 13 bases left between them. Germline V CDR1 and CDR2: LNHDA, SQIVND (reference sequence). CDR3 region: CASSIFSGTNTGELFF. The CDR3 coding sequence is TGTGCCAGTAGTATCTTTTCAGGGACTAACACCGGGGAGCTGTTTTTT.

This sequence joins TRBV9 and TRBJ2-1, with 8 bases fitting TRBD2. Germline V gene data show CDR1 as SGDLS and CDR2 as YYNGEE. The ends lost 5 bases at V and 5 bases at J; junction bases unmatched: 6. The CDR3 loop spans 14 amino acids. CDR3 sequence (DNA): TGTGCCAGCAGTAGCGGGAACTCTCACAATGAGCAGTTCTTC. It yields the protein CASSSGNSHNEQFF.

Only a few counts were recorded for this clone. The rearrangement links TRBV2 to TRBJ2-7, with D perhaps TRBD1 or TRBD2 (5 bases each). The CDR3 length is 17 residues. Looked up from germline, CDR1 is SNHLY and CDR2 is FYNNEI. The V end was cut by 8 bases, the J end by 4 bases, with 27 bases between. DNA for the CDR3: TGTGCCAGCGGGTATGCCCCCACAAACGTAGGGACGTACGAGCAGTACTTC. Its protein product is CASGYAPTNVGTYEQYF.

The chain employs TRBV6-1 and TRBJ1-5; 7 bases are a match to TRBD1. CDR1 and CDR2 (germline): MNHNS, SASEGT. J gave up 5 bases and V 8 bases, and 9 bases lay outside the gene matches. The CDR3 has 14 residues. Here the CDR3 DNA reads TGTGCCAGCCGTCCGACAGGGAGGGATCAGCCCCAGCATTTT. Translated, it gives CASRPTGRDQPQHF.

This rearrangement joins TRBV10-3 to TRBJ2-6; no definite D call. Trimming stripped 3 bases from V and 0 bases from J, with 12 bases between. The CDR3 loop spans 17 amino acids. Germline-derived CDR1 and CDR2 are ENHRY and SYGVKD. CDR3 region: CAISDLTAVSGANVLTF. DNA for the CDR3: TGTGCCATCAGTGATCTGACTGCCGTCTCTGGGGCCAACGTCCTGACTTTC.

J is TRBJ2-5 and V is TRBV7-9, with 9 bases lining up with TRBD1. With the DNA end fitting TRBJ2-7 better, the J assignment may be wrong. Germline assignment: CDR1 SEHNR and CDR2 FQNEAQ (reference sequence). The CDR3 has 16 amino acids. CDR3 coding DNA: TGTGCCAGCAGCTTAGTGGCCGGGACAGGGTCGGGCGAGCAGTACTTC. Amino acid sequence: CASSLVAGTGSGEQYF.

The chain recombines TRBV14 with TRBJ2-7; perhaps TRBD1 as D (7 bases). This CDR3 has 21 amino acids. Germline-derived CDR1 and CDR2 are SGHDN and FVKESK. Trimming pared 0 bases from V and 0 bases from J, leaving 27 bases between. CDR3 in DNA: TGTGCCAGCAGCCAAGATCCTAGGCGGGGACAGACTAATACCCGCTCCTACGAGCAGTACTTC. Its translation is CASSQDPRRGQTNTRSYEQYF.

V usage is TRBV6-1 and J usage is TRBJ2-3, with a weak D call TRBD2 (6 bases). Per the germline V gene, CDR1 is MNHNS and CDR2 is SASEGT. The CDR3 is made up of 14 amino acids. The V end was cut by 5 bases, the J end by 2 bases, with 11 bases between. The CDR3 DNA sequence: TGTGCCAGCAGTTCACCGGGGGACACAGATACGCAGTATTTT. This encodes CASSSPGDTDTQYF.